This T cell receptor beta chain was sequenced in a study of cytomegalovirus exposure and HLA in healthy donors. This clone was detected only once. This PCR relied on a set of 60 Vbeta primers and 13 Jbeta primers. Profiling relied on immunoSEQ multiplex PCR, and the TCRdb table lists in-frame clones only, not all of them. The sample consists of 110,000 to 150,000 clones, 68% of them appearing once. This CDR3 has 16 residues. From germline, CDR1 is SGHDN and CDR2 FVKESK. V shed 3 bases and J 3 bases; nucleotides not matched to a gene: 9. The chain couples TRBV14 to TRBJ2-7, with 9 bases that match TRBD1. Sequenced sample: PBMCs. The clonotype comes from a man in his sixties in good health and CMV-seronegative. CDR3 coding DNA: TGTGCCAGCAGCCATTACACCGGGACAGGGAACTACGAGCAGTACTTC. It codes for CASSHYTGTGNYEQYF.